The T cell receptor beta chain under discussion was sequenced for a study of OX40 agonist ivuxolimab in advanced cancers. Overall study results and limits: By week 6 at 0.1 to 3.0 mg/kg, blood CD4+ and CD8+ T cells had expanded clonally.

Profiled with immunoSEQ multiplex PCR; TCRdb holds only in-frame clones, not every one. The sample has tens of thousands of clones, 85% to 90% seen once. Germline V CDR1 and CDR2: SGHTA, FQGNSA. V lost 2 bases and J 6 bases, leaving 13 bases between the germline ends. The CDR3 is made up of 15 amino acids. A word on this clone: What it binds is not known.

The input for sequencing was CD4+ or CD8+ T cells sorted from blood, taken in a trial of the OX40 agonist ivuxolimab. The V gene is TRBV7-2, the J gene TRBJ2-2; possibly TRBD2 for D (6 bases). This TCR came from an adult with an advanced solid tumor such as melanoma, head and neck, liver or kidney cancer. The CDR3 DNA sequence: TGTGCCAGCAGCTTAAGGGACTTAGGGGCCGGGGAGCTGTTTTTT. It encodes CASSLRDLGAGELFF.